The T cell receptor (beta chain) under discussion was sequenced for a study of cytomegalovirus exposure and HLA in healthy donors. Findings and limits, study-wide: Reportedly, cytomegalovirus status was diagnosed with high sensitivity and specificity. Many donors carried some public TCRs, although rarity characterized most TCR sequences.

As to this clone: Its antigen remains unidentified.

Germline CDR1 MNHEY, CDR2 SMNVEV (reference sequence). The CDR3 consists of 15 residues. V lost 1 base and J 7 bases, leaving 14 bases between the germline ends. This table comes from immunoSEQ multiplex PCR, and its TCRdb copy is limited to in-frame clones, with some not included. The table has 200,000 to 250,000 clones, around 78% seen once. What was sequenced was PBMCs. The receptor was derived from a woman between 18 and 30 years old in good health and CMV-seronegative. The chain employs TRBV27 and TRBJ1-3; D call uncertain. CDR3 protein: CASSLYADGRNTIYF. CDR3 bases: TGTGCCAGCAGTTTATACGCAGATGGACGGAACACCATATATTTT.